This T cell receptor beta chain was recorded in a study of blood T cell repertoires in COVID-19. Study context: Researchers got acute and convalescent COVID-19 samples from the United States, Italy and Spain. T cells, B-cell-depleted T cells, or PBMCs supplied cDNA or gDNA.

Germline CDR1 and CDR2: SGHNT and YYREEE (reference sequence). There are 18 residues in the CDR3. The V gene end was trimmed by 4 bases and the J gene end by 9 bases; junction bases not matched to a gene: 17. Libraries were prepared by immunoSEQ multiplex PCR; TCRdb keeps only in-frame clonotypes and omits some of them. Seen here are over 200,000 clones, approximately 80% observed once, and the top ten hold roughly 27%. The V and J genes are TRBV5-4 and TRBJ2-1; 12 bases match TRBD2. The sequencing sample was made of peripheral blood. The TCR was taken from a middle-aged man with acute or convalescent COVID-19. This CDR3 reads CASSVGLAGGPAGFEQFF. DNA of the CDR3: TGTGCCAGCAGCGTTGGGCTAGCGGGAGGGCCCGCGGGATTTGAGCAGTTCTTC.